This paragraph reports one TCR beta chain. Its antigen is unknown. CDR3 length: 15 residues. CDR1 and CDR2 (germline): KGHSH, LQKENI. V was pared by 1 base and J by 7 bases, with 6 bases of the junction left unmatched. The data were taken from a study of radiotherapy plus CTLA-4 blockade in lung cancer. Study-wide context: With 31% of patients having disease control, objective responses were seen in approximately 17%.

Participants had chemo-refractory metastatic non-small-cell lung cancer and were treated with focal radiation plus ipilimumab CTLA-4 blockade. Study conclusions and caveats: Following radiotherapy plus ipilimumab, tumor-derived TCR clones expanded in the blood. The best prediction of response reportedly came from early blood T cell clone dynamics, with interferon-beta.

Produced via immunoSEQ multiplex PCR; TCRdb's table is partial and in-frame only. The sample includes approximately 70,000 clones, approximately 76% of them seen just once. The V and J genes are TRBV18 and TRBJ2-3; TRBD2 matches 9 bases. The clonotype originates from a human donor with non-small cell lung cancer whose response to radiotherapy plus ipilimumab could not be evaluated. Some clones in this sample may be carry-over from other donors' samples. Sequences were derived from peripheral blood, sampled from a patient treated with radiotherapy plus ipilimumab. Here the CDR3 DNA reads TGTGCCAGCTCACCACGCGGGACTAGCTTAAATACGCAGTATTTT. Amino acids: CASSPRGTSLNTQYF.